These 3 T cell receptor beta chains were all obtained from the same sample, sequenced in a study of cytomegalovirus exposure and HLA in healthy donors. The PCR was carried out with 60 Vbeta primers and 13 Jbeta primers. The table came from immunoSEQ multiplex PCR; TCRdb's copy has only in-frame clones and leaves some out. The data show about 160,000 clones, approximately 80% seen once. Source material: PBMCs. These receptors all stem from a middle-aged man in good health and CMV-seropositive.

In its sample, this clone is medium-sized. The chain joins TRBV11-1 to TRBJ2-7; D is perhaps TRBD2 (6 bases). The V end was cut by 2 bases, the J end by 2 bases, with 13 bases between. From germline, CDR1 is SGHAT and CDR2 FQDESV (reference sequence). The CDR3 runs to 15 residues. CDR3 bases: TGTGCCAGCAGCTTATCCGGGAGTTTCACCTACGAGCAGTACTTC. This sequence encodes CASSLSGSFTYEQYF. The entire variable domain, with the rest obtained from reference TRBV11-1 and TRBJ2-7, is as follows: EAEVAQSPRYKITEKSQAVAFWCDPISGHATLYWYRQILGQGPELLVQFQDESVVDDSQLPKDRFSAERLKGVDSTLKIQPAELGDSAMYLCASSLSGSFTYEQYFGPGTRLTVT.

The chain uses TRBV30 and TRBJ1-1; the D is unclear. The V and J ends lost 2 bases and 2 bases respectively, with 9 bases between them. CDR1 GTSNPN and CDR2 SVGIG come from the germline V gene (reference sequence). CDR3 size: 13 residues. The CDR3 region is CAWSREGNTEAFF. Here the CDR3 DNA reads TGTGCCTGGAGTCGTGAGGGTAACACTGAAGCTTTCTTT.

The CDR3 region is CASSPEGTGNTIYF. Written as DNA, the CDR3 is TGTGCCAGCAGTCCAGAGGGTACTGGAAACACCATATATTTT. The chain has TRBV28 and TRBJ1-3; D ambiguous. CDR3 size: 14 residues. Trimming shortened V by 5 bases and J by 2 bases, and 10 bases separated the two germline ends. Germline V gene lookup returns CDR1 MDHEN and CDR2 SYDVKM.